This is a list of T cell receptor beta chains from one sample in a study of blood T cell repertoires in COVID-19. Produced via immunoSEQ multiplex PCR; TCRdb's table is partial and in-frame only. The sample lists some 200,000 clones; approximately 83% were seen once. Source material: PBMCs or T cells enriched from blood (not recorded which). The receptors shown here come from a woman between 50 and 59 years old who had been exposed to COVID-19. The CDR3 runs from the conserved cysteine through the conserved F or W. The order of the fields is J gene, D gene, V gene, CDR3 protein, CDR3 DNA. D genes are given only for firm matches.

TRBJ1-5 | . | TRBV11-3 | CASSLKYRVLCQPQHF | TGTGCCAGCAGCTTGAAGTATCGGGTGTTATGCCAGCCCCAGCATTTT
TRBJ1-1 | . | TRBV27 | CASSFGGARLDTEAFF | TGTGCCAGCAGTTTTGGAGGGGCACGGCTCGACACTGAAGCTTTCTTT
TRBJ1-1 | . | TRBV10-2 | CASRDSRGTEAFF | TGCGCCAGCAGGGACAGTCGTGGCACTGAAGCTTTCTTT
TRBJ2-3 | TRBD1 | TRBV15 | CATGKTGGLGGDTQYF | TGTGCCACCGGAAAAACAGGGGGCCTCGGTGGAGATACGCAGTATTTT
TRBJ1-1 | TRBD1 | TRBV9 | CASSVAGQGGNTEAFF | TGTGCCAGCAGCGTAGCGGGGCAGGGGGGGAACACTGAAGCTTTCTTT
TRBJ1-2 | TRBD1 | TRBV2 | CASSASGGWGYTF | TGTGCCAGCAGTGCCTCAGGGGGCTGGGGCTACACCTTC
TRBJ1-1 | . | TRBV29-1 | CSVTVGNTEAFF | TGCAGCGTTACAGTGGGGAACACTGAAGCTTTCTTT
TRBJ2-5 | . | TRBV25-1 | CASSEAGRETQYF | TGTGCCAGCAGTGAAGCGGGGAGGGAGACCCAGTACTTC
TRBJ2-1 | TRBD2 | TRBV9 | CASSVGGGANEQFF | TGTGCCAGCAGCGTCGGCGGGGGGGCGAATGAGCAGTTCTTC
TRBJ1-1 | TRBD1 | TRBV7-9 | CASSLVAGTGGGFF | TGTGCCAGCAGCTTAGTAGCCGGGACAGGGGGCGGTTTCTTT
TRBJ1-1 | . | TRBV19 | CASSIHRGYYRTEAFF | TGTGCCAGTAGTATACACCGGGGGTATTATCGCACTGAAGCTTTCTTT
TRBJ1-2 | . | TRBV5-6 | CASSWNSLYGYTF | TGTGCCAGCAGCTGGAACAGTCTATATGGCTACACCTTC
TRBJ2-3 | . | TRBV11-2 | CASSLEISSSAGLRDTQYF | TGTGCCAGCAGCTTAGAGATCTCCTCCTCCGCGGGGTTGAGGGATACGCAGTATTTT
TRBJ2-7 | . | TRBV5-1 | CASSLAGWFHEQYF | TGCGCCAGCAGCTTGGCCGGGTGGTTCCACGAGCAGTACTTC